The rows below give T cell receptor beta chains drawn from one sample of a study of blood T cell repertoires in COVID-19. The data were produced by immunoSEQ multiplex PCR, yet TCRdb's version contains in-frame clones alone and is incomplete. The table records tens of thousands of clones, around 90% of them present only once. What was sequenced was peripheral blood. These receptors were collected from a human donor in a cohort sampled during active COVID-19. Both conserved end residues are part of each CDR3. D genes are given only for firm matches. Only part of the rows carry a size: once, few, many, or a class if the clone is expanded.

V gene: TRBV30; J gene: TRBJ2-7; clone size: once; D gene: TRBD1; CDR3 DNA: TGTGCCTGCTCGGGGACAGGATCCTACGAGCAGTACTTC; CDR3 protein: CACSGTGSYEQYF
V gene: TRBV30; J gene: TRBJ2-7; clone size: .; D gene: .; CDR3 DNA: TGTGCCTGGAGTTTCGGCGGTACCTACGAGCAGTACTTC; CDR3 protein: CAWSFGGTYEQYF
V gene: TRBV11-2; J gene: TRBJ2-1; clone size: .; D gene: TRBD1; CDR3 DNA: TGTGCCAGCAGCCAAACAGGGGATCGCTACAATGAGCAGTTCTTC; CDR3 protein: CASSQTGDRYNEQFF
V gene: TRBV6-4; J gene: TRBJ1-1; clone size: .; D gene: .; CDR3 DNA: TGTGCCAGCAGGCGTGAAGGAGGGAATCCCGAAGCTTTCTTT; CDR3 protein: CASRREGGNPEAFF
V gene: TRBV7-2; J gene: TRBJ2-7; clone size: .; D gene: TRBD2; CDR3 DNA: TGTGCCAGCAGCCCTCAGCGGGGGGGCTACGAGCAGTACTTC; CDR3 protein: CASSPQRGGYEQYF
V gene: TRBV5-1; J gene: TRBJ2-7; clone size: .; D gene: .; CDR3 DNA: TGCGCCAGCAGCTTGGGGGCAGGGACCTACGAGCAGTACTTC; CDR3 protein: CASSLGAGTYEQYF
V gene: TRBV5-1; J gene: TRBJ2-2; clone size: few; D gene: .; CDR3 DNA: TGCGCCAGCAGCTTGGCGGGGAGAGTAGACACCGGGGAGCTGTTTTTT; CDR3 protein: CASSLAGRVDTGELFF
V gene: TRBV6-2/TRBV6-3; J gene: TRBJ1-2; clone size: .; D gene: .; CDR3 DNA: TGTGCCAGCAGTTACTACTTGAGTACTAACTATGGCTACACCTTC; CDR3 protein: CASSYYLSTNYGYTF
V gene: TRBV20-1; J gene: TRBJ2-7; clone size: .; D gene: .; CDR3 DNA: TGCAGTGCTCCCCAGGGAGAGCAGTACTTC; CDR3 protein: CSAPQGEQYF
V gene: TRBV28; J gene: TRBJ2-1; clone size: once; D gene: TRBD2; CDR3 DNA: TGTGCCAGCAGCCCACTAGCGGGAGGGTTCAATGAGCAGTTCTTC; CDR3 protein: CASSPLAGGFNEQFF
V gene: TRBV7-8; J gene: TRBJ1-6; clone size: .; D gene: TRBD1; CDR3 DNA: TGTGCCAGCAGCTCCGGGACAGGGGATAATTCACCCCTCCACTTT; CDR3 protein: CASSSGTGDNSPLHF
V gene: TRBV6-5; J gene: TRBJ2-7; clone size: .; D gene: TRBD1; CDR3 DNA: TGTGCCAGCTCCCTGGTGGGGACAGGCATCTACGAGCAGTACTTC; CDR3 protein: CASSLVGTGIYEQYF
V gene: TRBV27; J gene: TRBJ2-3; clone size: .; D gene: TRBD2; CDR3 DNA: TGTGCCAGCAGTCAACTAGCGGCTAGCACAGATACGCAGTATTTT; CDR3 protein: CASSQLAASTDTQYF
V gene: TRBV19; J gene: TRBJ2-1; clone size: .; D gene: .; CDR3 DNA: TGTGCCAGTAGTATCCCCCCGGCTAGGAACCCCTACAATGAGCAGTTCTTC; CDR3 protein: CASSIPPARNPYNEQFF
V gene: TRBV6-6; J gene: TRBJ2-7; clone size: .; D gene: TRBD1; CDR3 DNA: TGTGCCAGCAGTCCGCGGGGACAGGGTGCAGCGCGGGAGACCTACGAGCAGTACTTC; CDR3 protein: CASSPRGQGAARETYEQYF
V gene: TRBV5-4; J gene: TRBJ2-7; clone size: .; D gene: .; CDR3 DNA: TGTGCCAGCAGCCCGAGGTCCCGACTGTACGAGCAGTACTTC; CDR3 protein: CASSPRSRLYEQYF
V gene: TRBV28; J gene: TRBJ1-1; clone size: .; D gene: TRBD1; CDR3 DNA: TGTGCCAGCAGTTTATGGTTTGCAGACAGGGTACATACTGAAGCTTTCTTT; CDR3 protein: CASSLWFADRVHTEAFF
V gene: TRBV20-1; J gene: TRBJ2-7; clone size: .; D gene: .; CDR3 DNA: TGCAGTGCTAGTCGAAGGACAAAGGCGTTTAACGAGCAGTACTTC; CDR3 protein: CSASRRTKAFNEQYF
V gene: TRBV5-1; J gene: TRBJ2-7; clone size: .; D gene: TRBD2; CDR3 DNA: TGCGCCAGCAGCTTACCGCTACTAGCGGGGGACTCCTACGAGCAGTACTTC; CDR3 protein: CASSLPLLAGDSYEQYF
V gene: TRBV11-2; J gene: TRBJ2-7; clone size: .; D gene: .; CDR3 DNA: TGTGCCAGCAGCTTAGTTCTGGAGCCCCACGAGCAGTACTTC; CDR3 protein: CASSLVLEPHEQYF
V gene: TRBV15; J gene: TRBJ2-1; clone size: .; D gene: TRBD2; CDR3 DNA: TGTGCCACCAGCCGGAGCGGGAGGGCCGCGGATGAGCAGTTCTTC; CDR3 protein: CATSRSGRAADEQFF
V gene: TRBV6-6; J gene: TRBJ2-7; clone size: .; D gene: .; CDR3 DNA: TGTGCCAGCAGTGGCCACTCCTACGAGCAGTACTTC; CDR3 protein: CASSGHSYEQYF
V gene: TRBV5-5; J gene: TRBJ1-4; clone size: .; D gene: .; CDR3 DNA: TGTGCCAGCATAAGGGGTCTGGTCTCAACTAATGAAAAACTGTTTTTT; CDR3 protein: CASIRGLVSTNEKLFF
V gene: TRBV5-5; J gene: TRBJ1-4; clone size: .; D gene: .; CDR3 DNA: TGTGCCAGCAGCACTGGTCCTAATGAAAAACTGTTTTTT; CDR3 protein: CASSTGPNEKLFF
V gene: TRBV5-1; J gene: TRBJ1-4; clone size: .; D gene: TRBD1; CDR3 DNA: TGCGCCAGCAGCTTGGGGGCAGGGGGAGGCGAAAAACTGTTTTTT; CDR3 protein: CASSLGAGGGEKLFF
V gene: TRBV30; J gene: TRBJ1-2; clone size: .; D gene: TRBD1; CDR3 DNA: TGTGCCTGGAGTGGGGACAGGCCCCGGGGGAACTATGGCTACACCTTC; CDR3 protein: CAWSGDRPRGNYGYTF
V gene: TRBV20-1; J gene: TRBJ1-2; clone size: .; D gene: .; CDR3 DNA: TGCAGTGCTAGTAGCGTGTCGGGTTCCCCCTATGGCTACACCTTC; CDR3 protein: CSASSVSGSPYGYTF
V gene: TRBV6-5; J gene: TRBJ1-6; clone size: .; D gene: TRBD1; CDR3 DNA: TGTGCCAGCAGGTCGGGACAGCAAAATTCACCCCTCCACTTT; CDR3 protein: CASRSGQQNSPLHF
V gene: TRBV19; J gene: TRBJ2-7; clone size: .; D gene: TRBD2; CDR3 DNA: TGTGCCAGTAGCTGGAGAGCTAGCGGGAGGACTTACGAGCAGTACTTC; CDR3 protein: CASSWRASGRTYEQYF
V gene: TRBV7-6; J gene: TRBJ1-4; clone size: .; D gene: .; CDR3 DNA: TGTGCCAGCAGCCTAACGGGGGGGATGGCTAATGAAAAACTGTTTTTT; CDR3 protein: CASSLTGGMANEKLFF
V gene: TRBV9; J gene: TRBJ2-3; clone size: .; D gene: TRBD2; CDR3 DNA: TGTGCCAGCAGCGTAGCCGGTAACCTAGCGGGGGCAGATACGCAGTATTTT; CDR3 protein: CASSVAGNLAGADTQYF
V gene: TRBV2; J gene: TRBJ2-7; clone size: .; D gene: TRBD1; CDR3 DNA: TGTGCCAGCAGCTCCGGGACAGTGATCTACGAGCAGTACTTC; CDR3 protein: CASSSGTVIYEQYF
V gene: TRBV6-4; J gene: TRBJ2-2; clone size: once; D gene: .; CDR3 DNA: TGTGCCAGCACCCGGTCACCGGGGACCGGGGAGCTGTTTTTT; CDR3 protein: CASTRSPGTGELFF
V gene: TRBV28; J gene: TRBJ1-2; clone size: .; D gene: TRBD1; CDR3 DNA: TGTGCCAGCAGTATTAGACAGGGACCACCCTATGGCTACACCTTC; CDR3 protein: CASSIRQGPPYGYTF
V gene: TRBV5-4; J gene: TRBJ1-1; clone size: .; D gene: TRBD1; CDR3 DNA: TGTGCCAGCAGCCCGGCCGGGACAGGGGGCACTGAAGCTTTCTTT; CDR3 protein: CASSPAGTGGTEAFF
V gene: TRBV28; J gene: TRBJ2-1; clone size: .; D gene: .; CDR3 DNA: TGTGCCAGCACCTCAGGGGGGCGGAATGAGCAGTTCTTC; CDR3 protein: CASTSGGRNEQFF
V gene: TRBV10-3; J gene: TRBJ1-4; clone size: once; D gene: .; CDR3 DNA: TGTGCCATCAGTGAGTCGAAACAGGCCACTAATGAAAAACTGTTTTTT; CDR3 protein: CAISESKQATNEKLFF
V gene: TRBV18; J gene: TRBJ2-3; clone size: .; D gene: TRBD1; CDR3 DNA: TGTGCCAGCTCACCAGGGACAGGGAAGGGAACAGATACGCAGTATTTT; CDR3 protein: CASSPGTGKGTDTQYF
V gene: TRBV7-2; J gene: TRBJ2-3; clone size: .; D gene: TRBD1; CDR3 DNA: TGTGCCAGCAGCTGGGACAGTACAGATACGCAGTATTTT; CDR3 protein: CASSWDSTDTQYF
V gene: TRBV7-9; J gene: TRBJ2-1; clone size: .; D gene: .; CDR3 DNA: TGTGCCAGCAGCTTAGGCACTAACAATGAGCAGTTCTTC; CDR3 protein: CASSLGTNNEQFF
V gene: TRBV2; J gene: TRBJ1-6; clone size: .; D gene: .; CDR3 DNA: TGTGCCAGCAGAGAAGGACAAGCAAATTCACCCCTCCACTTT; CDR3 protein: CASREGQANSPLHF
V gene: TRBV3-1/TRBV3-2; J gene: TRBJ1-2; clone size: few; D gene: .; CDR3 DNA: TGTGCCAGCAGCCAATCCTCCGCGGGCTATGGCTACACCTTC; CDR3 protein: CASSQSSAGYGYTF
V gene: TRBV4-3; J gene: TRBJ2-3; clone size: .; D gene: .; CDR3 DNA: TGCGCCAGCAGCCAAGCGGGTAGAGGCCAGGATACGCAGTATTTT; CDR3 protein: CASSQAGRGQDTQYF
V gene: TRBV19; J gene: TRBJ2-6; clone size: .; D gene: .; CDR3 DNA: TGTGCCGCGGGGGGACAGGGTGGATCCCAGACTGGGGCCAACGTCCTGACTTTC; CDR3 protein: CAAGGQGGSQTGANVLTF
V gene: TRBV18; J gene: TRBJ1-1; clone size: once; D gene: .; CDR3 DNA: TGTGCCAGCTCACCCAGCGGGAACACTGAAGCTTTCTTT; CDR3 protein: CASSPSGNTEAFF
V gene: TRBV10-1; J gene: TRBJ2-4; clone size: .; D gene: TRBD2; CDR3 DNA: TGCGCCAGCAGTGAGTCGACTAGCGGGGGCTCAATTCAGTACTTC; CDR3 protein: CASSESTSGGSIQYF
V gene: TRBV11-2; J gene: TRBJ2-7; clone size: .; D gene: .; CDR3 DNA: TGTGCCAGCAGCTTAGGGAGAGGTTCCTACGAGCAGTACTTC; CDR3 protein: CASSLGRGSYEQYF
V gene: TRBV10-2; J gene: TRBJ2-7; clone size: .; D gene: TRBD2; CDR3 DNA: TGCGCCAGCGCCCCCTTAGCGGGGCACCCTTCCTACGAGCAGTACTTC; CDR3 protein: CASAPLAGHPSYEQYF
V gene: TRBV24-1; J gene: TRBJ2-3; clone size: .; D gene: TRBD1; CDR3 DNA: TGTGCCACCAGTGACAGGGGACAGGCCAACACAGATACGCAGTATTTT; CDR3 protein: CATSDRGQANTDTQYF
V gene: TRBV6-1; J gene: TRBJ2-5; clone size: .; D gene: TRBD1; CDR3 DNA: TGTGCCAGCAGTGAAGGTGACAGGGATCAAGAGACCCAGTACTTC; CDR3 protein: CASSEGDRDQETQYF
V gene: TRBV11-2; J gene: TRBJ2-7; clone size: .; D gene: .; CDR3 DNA: TGTGCCAGCAGCTTAGTAACAGGGACCTACGAGCAGTACTTC; CDR3 protein: CASSLVTGTYEQYF
V gene: TRBV7-9; J gene: TRBJ2-5; clone size: .; D gene: .; CDR3 DNA: TGTGCCAGCGGACTAGAGACCCAGTACTTC; CDR3 protein: CASGLETQYF
V gene: TRBV21-1; J gene: TRBJ2-7; clone size: .; D gene: .; CDR3 DNA: TGTGCCAGCAGCAAAGTTGCAGGGGGAAGGTACGAGCAGTACTTC; CDR3 protein: CASSKVAGGRYEQYF
V gene: TRBV3-1/TRBV3-2; J gene: TRBJ1-2; clone size: .; D gene: TRBD1; CDR3 DNA: TGTGCCAGCAGCTCGACAGGGCAGGGCTACACCTTC; CDR3 protein: CASSSTGQGYTF
V gene: TRBV5-8; J gene: TRBJ1-2; clone size: .; D gene: TRBD1; CDR3 DNA: TGTGCCAGCAGCAACAGGGGCTGGAGCTATGGCTACACCTTC; CDR3 protein: CASSNRGWSYGYTF
V gene: TRBV7-9; J gene: TRBJ1-2; clone size: few; D gene: .; CDR3 DNA: TGTGCCAGCAGCCTCTCCCGACAGGCCTACTCTGGCTACACCTTC; CDR3 protein: CASSLSRQAYSGYTF
V gene: TRBV19; J gene: TRBJ1-6; clone size: .; D gene: TRBD1; CDR3 DNA: TGTGCCAGTACTACGGGACAGGGCTATAATTCACCCCTCCACTTT; CDR3 protein: CASTTGQGYNSPLHF
V gene: TRBV12-3/TRBV12-4; J gene: TRBJ2-5; clone size: once; D gene: TRBD1; CDR3 DNA: TGTGCCAGCAGCCTCGACAGGGAGGAGACCCAGTACTTC; CDR3 protein: CASSLDREETQYF
V gene: TRBV9; J gene: TRBJ2-1; clone size: once; D gene: .; CDR3 DNA: TGTGCCAGCAGCGCGTCCGGAGAGCCCTACAATGAGCAGTTCTTC; CDR3 protein: CASSASGEPYNEQFF